This T cell receptor beta chain was observed in a study of blood T cell repertoires in COVID-19. Study-level background: COVID-19 samples, acute and convalescent, were from the United States, Italy and Spain.

Original handling: Estimation of nucleated cell counts was performed using reference gene primer amplification. TCRdb keeps only in-frame clones here, not all; method: immunoSEQ multiplex PCR. V, J and clone size are taken as reported in that table, and D and trimming were inferred from the DNA itself. This sample has about 390,000 clones, with more than 75% found just once. The CDR3 runs 14 residues. Trimming shortened V by 0 bases and J by 8 bases, and 12 bases separated the two germline ends. Looked up from germline, CDR1 is SGHTS and CDR2 is YDEGEE. This sequence originates from a woman aged 55-70 years with COVID-19, enrolled during active disease. The sequenced sample consisted of peripheral blood. The V call is TRBV5-8, the J call TRBJ2-1; tentatively, D is TRBD2 (6 bases). DNA for the CDR3: TGTGCCAGCAGCTTGGCTCTATGGGGGGATGAGCAGTTCTTC. Its protein is CASSLALWGDEQFF.